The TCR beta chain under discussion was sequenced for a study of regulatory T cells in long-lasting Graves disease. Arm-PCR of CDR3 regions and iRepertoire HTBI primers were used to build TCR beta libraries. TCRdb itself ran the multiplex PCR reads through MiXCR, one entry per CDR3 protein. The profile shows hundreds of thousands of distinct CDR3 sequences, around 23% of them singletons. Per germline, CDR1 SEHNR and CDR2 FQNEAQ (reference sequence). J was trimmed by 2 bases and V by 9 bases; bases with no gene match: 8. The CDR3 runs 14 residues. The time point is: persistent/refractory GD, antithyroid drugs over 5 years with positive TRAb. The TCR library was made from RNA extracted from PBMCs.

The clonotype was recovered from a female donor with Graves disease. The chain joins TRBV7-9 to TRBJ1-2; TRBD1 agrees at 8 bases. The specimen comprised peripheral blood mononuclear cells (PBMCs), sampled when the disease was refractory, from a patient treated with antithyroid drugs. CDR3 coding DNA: TGTGCCAGTACAGGACAGGGTGGGAACTATGGCTACACCTTC. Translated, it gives CASTGQGGNYGYTF.